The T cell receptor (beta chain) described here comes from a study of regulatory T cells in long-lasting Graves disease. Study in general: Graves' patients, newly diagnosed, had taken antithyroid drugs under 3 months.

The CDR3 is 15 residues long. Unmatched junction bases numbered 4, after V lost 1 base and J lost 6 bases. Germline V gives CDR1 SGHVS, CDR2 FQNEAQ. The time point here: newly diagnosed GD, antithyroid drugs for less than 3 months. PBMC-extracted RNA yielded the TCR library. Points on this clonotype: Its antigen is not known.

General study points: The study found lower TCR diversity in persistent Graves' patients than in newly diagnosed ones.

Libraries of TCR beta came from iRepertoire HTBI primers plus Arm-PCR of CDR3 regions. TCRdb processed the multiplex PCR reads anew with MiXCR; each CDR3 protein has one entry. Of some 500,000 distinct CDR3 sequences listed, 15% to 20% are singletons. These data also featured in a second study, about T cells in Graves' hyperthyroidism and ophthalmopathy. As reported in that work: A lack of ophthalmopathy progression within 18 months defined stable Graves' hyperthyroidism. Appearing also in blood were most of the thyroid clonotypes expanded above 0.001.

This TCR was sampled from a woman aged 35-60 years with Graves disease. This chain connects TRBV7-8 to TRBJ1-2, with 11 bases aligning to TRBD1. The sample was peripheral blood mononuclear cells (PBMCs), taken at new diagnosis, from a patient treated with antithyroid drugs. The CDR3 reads CASSLDGQGADGYTF. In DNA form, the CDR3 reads TGTGCCAGCAGCTTAGACGGACAGGGGGCAGATGGCTACACCTTC.